This T cell receptor beta chain was identified during a study of T-cell reconstitution after alpha-beta-depleted transplantation in children. Researchers prepared the TCRbeta library using unique molecular identifiers, the study reports. Each CDR3 protein gets one entry after TCRdb re-called the PCR reads with MiXCR. Of about 610,000 distinct CDR3 sequences listed, about 10% are singletons. Trimming removed 0 bases from V and 6 bases from J; junction bases left unmatched: 4. This CDR3 region has 15 residues. Germline CDR1 is SGHRS and CDR2 is YFSETQ. This clonotype came up a few times. Material: PBMCs from the stem cell graft donor, obtained from the stem cell graft. V gene TRBV5-1 combines with J gene TRBJ2-2, with TRBD1 identical over 8 bases. This receptor was obtained from a human donor who donated a stem cell graft to a child with acute myeloid leukemia. The CDR3 is CASSLVQGAPGELFF. As DNA, the CDR3 is TGCGCCAGCAGCTTGGTTCAGGGGGCCCCCGGGGAGCTGTTTTTT.